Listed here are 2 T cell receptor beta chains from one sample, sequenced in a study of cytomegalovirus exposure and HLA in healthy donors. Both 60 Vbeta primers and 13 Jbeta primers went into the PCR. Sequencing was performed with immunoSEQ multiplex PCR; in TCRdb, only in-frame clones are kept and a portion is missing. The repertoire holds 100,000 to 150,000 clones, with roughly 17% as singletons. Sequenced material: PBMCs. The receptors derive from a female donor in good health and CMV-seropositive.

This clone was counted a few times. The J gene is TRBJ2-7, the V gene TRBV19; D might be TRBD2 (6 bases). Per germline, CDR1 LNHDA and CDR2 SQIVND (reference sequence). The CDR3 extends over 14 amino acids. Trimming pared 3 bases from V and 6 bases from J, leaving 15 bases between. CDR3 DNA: TGTGCCAGTAGTATCGGGGGATTCGGAGCCGAGCAGTACTTC. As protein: CASSIGGFGAEQYF.

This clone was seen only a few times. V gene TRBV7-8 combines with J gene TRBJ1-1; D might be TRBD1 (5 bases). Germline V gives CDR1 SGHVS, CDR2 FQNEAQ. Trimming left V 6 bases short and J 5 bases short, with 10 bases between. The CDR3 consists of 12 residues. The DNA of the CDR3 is TGTGCCAGCAGTTGGGGGGTTACTGAAGCTTTCTTT. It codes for CASSWGVTEAFF.